One sample yielded the 3 T cell receptor beta chains listed below, sequenced in a study of metastatic and nonmetastatic thyroid tumors. All patients were untreated before thyroid surgery. TCRdb re-called clones via MiXCR from the PCR reads. The table records tens of thousands of clones, around 21% of them present only once. Sequences were obtained from blood. These TCRs come from a female donor with papillary thyroid cancer or a benign thyroid nodule (not recorded which). Some clones in this sample may be carry-over from other donors' samples.

The chain couples TRBV4-2 to TRBJ1-2; 7 bases are shared with TRBD1. Germline CDR1 and CDR2: LGHNA and YNFKEQ. The CDR3 has 18 amino acids. With 4 bases clipped from V and 3 bases from J, the junction kept 17 bases outside the gene matches. The CDR3 sequence: CASSRGTWADRADYGYTF. In DNA form, the CDR3 reads TGTGCCAGCAGCCGGGGTACGTGGGCCGACAGGGCGGACTATGGCTACACCTTC.

This clone was recorded at least ten times. J is TRBJ1-4 and V is TRBV28; 7 bases line up with TRBD1. Germline CDR1 and CDR2: MDHEN and SYDVKM. The CDR3 contains 15 residues. V trimming: 8 bases; J trimming: 4 bases; junction bases outside the gene matches: 10. The CDR3 DNA reads TGTGCCAGCCGGCAGGGCGGGACAGATAATGAAAAACTGTTTTTT. It codes for CASRQGGTDNEKLFF. The full variable domain, in which reference TRBV28 and TRBJ1-4 provide the parts outside the CDR3, is DVKVTQSSRYLVKRTGEKVFLECVQDMDHENMFWYRQDPGLGLRLIYFSYDVKMKEKGDIPEGYSVSREKKERFSLILESASTNQTSMYLCASRQGGTDNEKLFFGSGTQLSVL.

This clone occurred many times. J is TRBJ2-7 and V is TRBV7-2, with 10 bases that match TRBD2. This CDR3 has 15 amino acids. Germline V gene lookup returns CDR1 SGHTA and CDR2 FQGNSA. V gave up 4 bases and J gave up 2 bases; unmatched junction bases: 5. The CDR3 region has the DNA TGTGCCAGCAGCTCTAGCGGGGGACTCACCTACGAGCAGTACTTC. Its protein product is CASSSSGGLTYEQYF. The full variable domain, in which reference TRBV7-2 and TRBJ2-7 provide the parts outside the CDR3, is GAGVSQSPSNKVTEKGKDVELRCDPISGHTALYWYRQSLGQGLEFLIYFQGNSAPDKSGLPSDRFSAERTGGSVSTLTIQRTQQEDSAVYLCASSSSGGLTYEQYFGPGTRLTVT.